The sequence of this T cell receptor beta chain was determined in a study of blood T cell repertoires in COVID-19. Study information: Samples representing acute and convalescent COVID-19 were sourced from the United States, Italy and Spain.

Deletions cut 5 bases from V and 1 base from J, with 11 bases between. Germline V CDR1 and CDR2: GTSNPN, SVGIG (reference sequence). This CDR3 region has 14 residues. This study enrolled people aged about 18 to 95 from approximately 24 US geographic areas. Assay: immunoSEQ multiplex PCR; the TCRdb copy retains only in-frame clones and omits some. The sample consists of over 150,000 clones, about 78% of them appearing once. The chain employs TRBV30 and TRBJ2-2; the D gene is possibly TRBD2 (6 bases). The source material was PBMCs or T cells enriched from blood (not recorded which). This clonotype originated in a woman between 50 and 59 years old who had recovered from COVID-19. The CDR3 protein is CAWRVSGNTGELFF. The CDR3 bases are TGTGCCTGGCGAGTTAGCGGGAACACCGGGGAGCTGTTTTTT.